This TCR beta chain stems from a study of shared clonotypes between healthy human individuals. This CDR3 region has 13 residues. Trimming pared 0 bases from V and 6 bases from J, leaving 8 bases between. Germline V gene lookup returns CDR1 MNHNY and CDR2 SVGAGI (reference sequence). CD45RO negativity and positive selection for CCR7 defined naive CD8 cells, a population that excluded terminally differentiated effector memory CD45RA+ cells. The table came from immunoSEQ multiplex PCR; TCRdb's copy has only in-frame clones and leaves some out. The table has hundreds of thousands of clones, 95% to 97% seen once. Study-level points and caveats: Non-shared clonotypes showed lower generation probabilities than clonotypes common to all four donors.

As for this clone: The antigen is not known.

The sample comprised naive CD8+ T cells sorted from blood. The clonotype was recovered from a woman in her 30s in good health. The rearrangement uses TRBV6-6 and TRBJ1-1; perhaps TRBD1 as D (6 bases). The CDR3 is CASSYSRGSEAFF. In DNA, the CDR3 is TGTGCCAGCAGTTACTCGAGGGGGTCTGAAGCTTTCTTT.